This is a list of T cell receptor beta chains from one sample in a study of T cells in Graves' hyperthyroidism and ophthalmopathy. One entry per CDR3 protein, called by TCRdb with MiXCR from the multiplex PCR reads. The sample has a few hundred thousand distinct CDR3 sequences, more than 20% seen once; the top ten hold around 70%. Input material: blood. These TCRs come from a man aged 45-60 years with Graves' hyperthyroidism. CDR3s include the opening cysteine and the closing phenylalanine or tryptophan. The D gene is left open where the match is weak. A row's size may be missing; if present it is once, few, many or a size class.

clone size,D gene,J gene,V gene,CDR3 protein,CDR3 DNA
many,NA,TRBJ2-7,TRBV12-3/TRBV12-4,CASSDPGRRAYEQYF,TGTGCCAGCAGTGACCCGGGACGTAGAGCCTACGAGCAGTACTTC
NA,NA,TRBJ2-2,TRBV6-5,CASSYRGELFF,TGTGCCAGCAGTTATAGAGGGGAGCTGTTTTTT
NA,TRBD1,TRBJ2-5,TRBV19,CASSPRTGGAETQYF,TGTGCCAGTAGTCCGCGGACAGGGGGCGCGGAGACCCAGTACTTC
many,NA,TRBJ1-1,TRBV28,CASSFSENTEAFF,TGTGCCAGCAGTTTTAGTGAGAACACTGAAGCTTTCTTT
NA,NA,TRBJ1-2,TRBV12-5,CASGLLNGRGYTF,TGTGCTAGTGGTTTGTTAAATGGGCGCGGCTACACCTTC
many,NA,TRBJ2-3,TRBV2,CASSWRKASTDTQYF,TGTGCCAGCAGCTGGAGGAAGGCTAGCACAGATACGCAGTATTTT
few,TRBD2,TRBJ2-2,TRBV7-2,CASSQTSGATGELFF,TGTGCCAGCAGCCAAACTAGCGGGGCTACCGGGGAGCTGTTTTTT
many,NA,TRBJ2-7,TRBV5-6,CASSSTRIPSYEQYF,TGTGCCAGCAGCTCGACCCGGATACCTTCCTACGAGCAGTACTTC
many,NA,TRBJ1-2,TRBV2,CASIREGSYGYTF,TGTGCCAGCATTAGGGAGGGGAGCTATGGCTACACCTTC
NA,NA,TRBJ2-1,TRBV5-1,CASSPDRTQGRDEQFF,TGCGCCAGCAGCCCCGACAGGACGCAGGGTCGGGATGAGCAGTTCTTC
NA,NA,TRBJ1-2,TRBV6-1,CASSEAARDGYTF,TGTGCCAGCAGTGAAGCAGCGAGAGATGGCTACACCTTC
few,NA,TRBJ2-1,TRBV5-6,CASSLRFTSAGDEQFF,TGTGCCAGCAGCTTGAGGTTCACTAGCGCAGGGGATGAGCAGTTCTTC
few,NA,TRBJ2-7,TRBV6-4,CASSSREAFEQYF,TGTGCCAGCAGTTCTAGGGAAGCTTTCGAGCAGTACTTC
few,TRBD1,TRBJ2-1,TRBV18,CASSPQQGAVSNEQFF,TGTGCCAGCTCACCACAACAGGGGGCTGTAAGCAATGAGCAGTTCTTC
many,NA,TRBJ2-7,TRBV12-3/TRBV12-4,CASSLGPLSDEQYF,TGTGCCAGCAGTTTGGGACCTTTGTCGGACGAGCAGTACTTC
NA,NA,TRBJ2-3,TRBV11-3,CASSPEGLADTQYF,TGTGCCAGCAGCCCGGAGGGCCTAGCAGATACGCAGTATTTT
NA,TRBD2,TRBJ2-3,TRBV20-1,CSARVSSGRVSSTDTQYF,TGCAGTGCTAGAGTTTCTAGCGGGAGGGTATCTAGCACAGATACGCAGTATTTT
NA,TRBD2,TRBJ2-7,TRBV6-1,CASSLRESSYEQYF,TGTGCCAGCAGTTTGCGGGAGAGCTCCTACGAGCAGTACTTC
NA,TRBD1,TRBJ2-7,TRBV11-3,CASWGQGIYEQYF,TGTGCCTCGTGGGGACAGGGTATATACGAGCAGTACTTC
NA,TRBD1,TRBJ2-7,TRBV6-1,CASSLSGQGAVEQYF,TGTGCCAGCAGCCTCTCGGGACAGGGGGCGGTCGAGCAGTACTTC
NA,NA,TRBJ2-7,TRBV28,CAIGGGTLSYEQYF,TGTGCCATCGGCGGAGGGACTCTATCCTACGAGCAGTACTTC
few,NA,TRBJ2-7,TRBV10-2,CASSDSKTNPYEQYF,TGCGCCAGCAGTGACTCCAAGACTAACCCCTACGAGCAGTACTTC
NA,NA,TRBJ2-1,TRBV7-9,CASSLLGFNEQFF,TGTGCCAGCAGCTTACTAGGGTTCAATGAGCAGTTCTTC
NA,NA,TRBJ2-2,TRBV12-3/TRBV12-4,CASSRAGPGELFF,TGTGCCAGCAGCCGGGCAGGGCCCGGGGAGCTGTTTTTT
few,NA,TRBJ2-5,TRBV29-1,CSVAPGSETQYF,TGCAGCGTTGCCCCCGGGTCGGAGACCCAGTACTTC
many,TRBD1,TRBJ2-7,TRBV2,CASMKDRGYEQYF,TGTGCCAGCATGAAAGACAGGGGATACGAGCAGTACTTC
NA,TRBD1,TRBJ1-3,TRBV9,CASSVRDRATGNTIYF,TGTGCCAGCAGCGTGAGGGACAGGGCCACTGGAAACACCATATATTTT
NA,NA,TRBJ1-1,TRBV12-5,CASGLREGAFF,TGTGCTAGTGGTTTGAGGGAGGGAGCTTTCTTT
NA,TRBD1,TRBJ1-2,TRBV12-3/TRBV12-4,CASSPRQGAPSGYTF,TGTGCCAGCAGTCCTAGACAGGGGGCGCCGAGCGGCTACACCTTC
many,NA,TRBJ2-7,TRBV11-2,CASSLRPGDEQYF,TGTGCCAGCAGCTTACGTCCAGGGGACGAGCAGTACTTC
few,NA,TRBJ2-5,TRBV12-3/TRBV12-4,CASSFIGGETQYF,TGTGCCAGCAGTTTTATAGGGGGGGAGACCCAGTACTTC
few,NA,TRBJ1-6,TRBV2,CASHRTGDNSPLHF,TGTGCCAGCCACCGGACTGGGGACAATTCACCCCTCCACTTT
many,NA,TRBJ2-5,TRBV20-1,CSARDQETQYF,TGCAGTGCTAGAGATCAAGAGACCCAGTACTTC
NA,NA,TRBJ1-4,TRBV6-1,CASSEFEKLFF,TGTGCCAGCAGTGAATTTGAAAAACTGTTTTTT
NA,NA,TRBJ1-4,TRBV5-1,CASSRFGTNEKLFF,TGCGCCAGCAGCCGCTTTGGAACTAATGAAAAACTGTTTTTT
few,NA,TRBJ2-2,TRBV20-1,CSAYRGVPPGELFF,TGCAGTGCTTATCGGGGAGTCCCACCGGGGGAGCTGTTTTTT